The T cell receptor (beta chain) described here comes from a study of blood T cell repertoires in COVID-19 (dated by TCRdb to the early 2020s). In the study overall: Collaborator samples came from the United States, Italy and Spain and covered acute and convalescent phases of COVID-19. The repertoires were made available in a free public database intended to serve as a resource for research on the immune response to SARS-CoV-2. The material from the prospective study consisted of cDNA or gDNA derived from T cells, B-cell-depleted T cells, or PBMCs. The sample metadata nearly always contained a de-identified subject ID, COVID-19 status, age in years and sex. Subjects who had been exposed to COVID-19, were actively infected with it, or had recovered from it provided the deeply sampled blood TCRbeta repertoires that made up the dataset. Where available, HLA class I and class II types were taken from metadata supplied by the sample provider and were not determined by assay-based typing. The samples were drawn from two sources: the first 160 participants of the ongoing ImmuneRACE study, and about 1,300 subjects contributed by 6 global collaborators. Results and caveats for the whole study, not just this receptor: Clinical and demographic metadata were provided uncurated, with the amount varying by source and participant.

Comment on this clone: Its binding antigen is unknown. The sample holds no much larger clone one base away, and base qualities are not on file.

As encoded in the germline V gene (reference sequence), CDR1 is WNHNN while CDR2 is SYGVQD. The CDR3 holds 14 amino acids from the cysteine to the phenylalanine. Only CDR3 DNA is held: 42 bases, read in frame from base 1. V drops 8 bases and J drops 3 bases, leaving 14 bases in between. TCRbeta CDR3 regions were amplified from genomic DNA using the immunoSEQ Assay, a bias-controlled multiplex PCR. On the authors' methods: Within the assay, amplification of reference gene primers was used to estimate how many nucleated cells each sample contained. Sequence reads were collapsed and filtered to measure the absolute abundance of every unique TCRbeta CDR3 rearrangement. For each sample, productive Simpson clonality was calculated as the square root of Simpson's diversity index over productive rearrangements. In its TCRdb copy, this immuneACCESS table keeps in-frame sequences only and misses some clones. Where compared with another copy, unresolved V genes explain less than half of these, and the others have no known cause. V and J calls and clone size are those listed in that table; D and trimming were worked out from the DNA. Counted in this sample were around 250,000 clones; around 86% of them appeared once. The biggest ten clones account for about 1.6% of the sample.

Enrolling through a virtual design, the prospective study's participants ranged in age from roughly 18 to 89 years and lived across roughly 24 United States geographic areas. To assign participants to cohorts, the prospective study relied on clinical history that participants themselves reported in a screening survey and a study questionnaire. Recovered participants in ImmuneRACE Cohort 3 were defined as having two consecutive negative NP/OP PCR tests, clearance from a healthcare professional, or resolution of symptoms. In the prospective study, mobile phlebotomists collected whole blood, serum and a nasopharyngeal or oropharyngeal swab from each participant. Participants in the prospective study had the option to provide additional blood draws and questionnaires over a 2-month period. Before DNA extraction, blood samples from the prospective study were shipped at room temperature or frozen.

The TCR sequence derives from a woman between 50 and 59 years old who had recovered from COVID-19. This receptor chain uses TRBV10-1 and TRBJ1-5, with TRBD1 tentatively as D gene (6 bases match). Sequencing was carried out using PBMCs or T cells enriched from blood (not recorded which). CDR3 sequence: CASRPGGHNQPQHF. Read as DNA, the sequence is TGCGCCAGCCGTCCGGGGGGGCACAATCAGCCCCAGCATTTT.